This entry describes one T cell receptor beta chain. The target antigen is unknown. This record comes from a study of human thymus T cells. The study, taken as a whole, reports: Use of V and J genes seemed skewed within the thymic and blood repertoires.

TCRdb keeps only in-frame clones here, not all; method: immunoSEQ multiplex PCR. The sample has roughly 120,000 clones; around 94% are singletons. Resections obtained during corrective heart surgery supplied the thymus tissue. Healthy Finnish infants undergoing corrective surgery for congenital heart defects were the donors. Sequenced: thymus tissue. The clonotype was recovered from a boy in the first two years of life with a congenital heart defect but otherwise immunologically healthy.

This chain's CDR3 is CASSQDSRAGGPQDTQYF. In nucleotides, the CDR3 is TGTGCCAGCAGCCAAGATAGTAGGGCGGGGGGGCCCCAAGATACGCAGTATTTT. The V gene is TRBV14, the J gene TRBJ2-3; TRBD2 matches at 9 bases. Germline V lookup: CDR1 SGHDN, CDR2 FVKESK. The CDR3 consists of 18 residues. Trimming cost V 0 bases and J 5 bases; bases outside gene matches: 12.